A selection of T cell receptor beta chains follows, all from one sample in a study of neurological immune-mediated disorders. One entry per CDR3 protein, called by TCRdb with MiXCR from the 5' RACE reads. The table lists more than 45,000 distinct CDR3 sequences, roughly 3.5% of them singletons. Sequenced sample: PBMCs. The receptor set was obtained from a man aged 25 to 40 with multiple sclerosis. Each CDR3 is given with its conserved first and last residue. Each record gives: D gene, V gene, J gene, clone size, CDR3 length, CDR3 protein, CDR3 DNA. A D gene is named only where the DNA matches it firmly. Clone size is stated in some rows and not others, as once, few, many or a class when expanded.

>TRBD1|TRBV7-2|TRBJ1-1|many|13
CASGQGVGTEAFF
TGTGCCAGCGGGCAGGGGGTTGGAACTGAAGCTTTCTTT
>-|TRBV20-1|TRBJ1-1|many|13
CSASGAGDTEAFF
TGCAGTGCTTCGGGGGCGGGGGACACTGAAGCTTTCTTT
>-|TRBV20-1|TRBJ2-1|many|12
CSAVEVDNEQFF
TGCAGTGCTGTGGAGGTTGACAATGAGCAGTTCTTC
>-|TRBV5-1|TRBJ2-3|many|14
CASSSLTGADTQYF
TGCGCCAGCAGCTCGTTGACGGGGGCAGATACGCAGTATTTT
>TRBD2|TRBV4-1|TRBJ2-1|many|16
CASSQTGTSGSNEQFF
TGCGCCAGCAGCCAAACCGGGACTAGCGGGAGCAATGAGCAGTTCTTC
>-|TRBV2|TRBJ2-1|many|13
CASSVYRYNEQFF
TGTGCCAGCAGTGTTTACCGTTACAATGAGCAGTTCTTC
>-|TRBV5-6|TRBJ2-3|many|15
CASSRGHSAGDTQYF
TGTGCCAGCAGTCGCGGTCACTCCGCGGGGGATACGCAGTATTTT
>-|TRBV7-8|TRBJ1-5|few|14
CASSPFAVDQPQNF
TGTGCCAGCAGCCCGTTCGCAGTGGATCAGCCCCAGAATTTT
>-|TRBV5-1|TRBJ2-5|many|13
CASSGGGGETQYF
TGCGCCAGCAGCGGGGGCGGGGGAGAGACCCAGTACTTC
>-|TRBV7-9|TRBJ1-2|many|14
CASSSSGTTYGYTF
TGTGCCAGCAGCAGTTCCGGGACAACCTATGGCTACACCTTC
>TRBD1|TRBV20-1|TRBJ2-7|many|14
CSARTGTESYEQYF
TGCAGTGCTAGAACCGGGACAGAATCCTACGAGCAGTACTTC
>-|TRBV5-4|TRBJ1-2|many|15
CASSLDGKLVWGYTF
TGTGCCAGCAGCTTGGATGGGAAACTCGTATGGGGCTACACCTTC
>TRBD1|TRBV5-1|TRBJ1-2|many|15
CASSWTGVGAEGYTF
TGCGCCAGCAGCTGGACAGGGGTTGGGGCGGAGGGCTACACCTTC
>TRBD2|TRBV7-2|TRBJ2-2|many|15
CASSPSGGYTGELFF
TGTGCCAGCAGCCCCAGCGGGGGGTACACCGGGGAGCTGTTTTTT
>TRBD1|TRBV29-1|TRBJ1-1|many|12
CSVGQVNTEAFF
TGCAGCGTAGGACAGGTGAACACTGAAGCTTTCTTT
>TRBD2|TRBV4-1|TRBJ2-5|many|16
CASSQGQAGGGETQYF
TGCGCCAGCAGCCAGGGTCAAGCGGGGGGAGGGGAGACCCAGTACTTC
>-|TRBV7-8|TRBJ2-5|many|15
CASSLVPGQQETQYF
TGTGCCAGCAGCTTAGTTCCAGGACAGCAAGAGACCCAGTACTTC
>-|TRBV5-1|TRBJ1-2|many|15
CASSLAGQGGYGYTF
TGCGCCAGCAGCTTGGCGGGGCAGGGAGGATACGGCTACACCTTC
>-|TRBV20-1|TRBJ2-7|many|13
CSARGQGIYEQYF
TGCAGTGCTAGAGGCCAGGGGATCTACGAGCAGTACTTC
>-|TRBV29-1|TRBJ1-1|many|13
CSVAGSSGTEAFF
TGCAGCGTTGCGGGGTCCTCGGGAACTGAAGCTTTCTTT
>-|TRBV20-1|TRBJ2-5|many|16
CSARDPLKGGVGTQYF
TGCAGTGCTAGAGATCCCCTGAAAGGGGGGGTAGGGACCCAGTACTTC
>-|TRBV20-1|TRBJ2-5|many|14
CSARRGGYQETQYF
TGCAGTGCTAGGAGGGGGGGCTATCAAGAGACCCAGTACTTC
>-|TRBV29-1|TRBJ1-1|medium-sized|13
CSVVPRGSTEAFF
TGCAGCGTTGTACCCCGCGGGAGCACTGAAGCTTTCTTT
>TRBD1|TRBV7-9|TRBJ1-1|many|17
CASSLGGGRGGGTEAFF
TGTGCCAGCAGCTTAGGAGGGGGCCGAGGAGGGGGAACTGAAGCTTTCTTT
>-|TRBV4-2|TRBJ1-1|many|15
CASSQDSQEDTEAFF
TGTGCCAGCAGCCAAGATAGTCAGGAGGACACTGAAGCTTTCTTT
>-|TRBV2|TRBJ1-6|many|16
CASSETGLGGLSPLHF
TGTGCCAGCAGTGAGACCGGGCTTGGGGGCCTTTCACCCCTCCACTTT
>-|TRBV5-6|TRBJ2-2|many|15
CASSLGQLRTGELFF
TGTGCCAGCAGCTTGGGGCAGCTTCGCACCGGGGAGCTGTTTTTT
>-|TRBV12-3/TRBV12-4|TRBJ2-5|few|14
CASSLYVGQETQYF
TGTGCCAGCAGTTTATACGTGGGGCAAGAGACCCAGTACTTC
>TRBD1|TRBV7-9|TRBJ1-2|many|15
CASSWVGTGWNGYTF
TGTGCCAGCAGCTGGGTCGGGACAGGGTGGAATGGCTACACCTTC
>-|TRBV20-1|TRBJ2-7|many|10
CSATGEGQYF
TGCAGTGCCACAGGGGAGGGGCAGTACTTC
>TRBD2|TRBV11-2|TRBJ2-7|many|14
CASSSSGGSYEQYF
TGTGCCAGCAGCTCTAGCGGAGGGTCCTACGAGCAGTACTTC
>-|TRBV7-7|TRBJ2-5|many|13
CASSTTGRETQYF
TGTGCCAGCAGCACAACAGGGCGGGAGACCCAGTACTTC
>-|TRBV3-1|TRBJ1-5|many|15
CASSHGGLNNQPQHF
TGTGCCAGCAGCCATGGGGGGCTCAACAATCAGCCCCAGCATTTT
>-|TRBV7-6|TRBJ2-7|-|14
CASSPDQSSYEQYF
TGTGCCAGCAGCCCTGACCAAAGCTCCTACGAGCAGTACTTC
>TRBD2|TRBV5-1|TRBJ2-5|many|16
CASSSLAGGLQETQYF
TGCGCCAGCAGCTCTCTAGCGGGGGGGCTTCAAGAGACCCAGTACTTC
>-|TRBV30|TRBJ1-6|few|11
CAWSFNSPLNF
TGTGCCTGGAGTTTCAATTCACCCCTCAACTTT
>-|TRBV7-2|TRBJ2-2|-|12
CASSWDSGELFF
TGTGCCAGCAGCTGGGACTCCGGGGAGCTGTTTTTT
>-|TRBV18|TRBJ1-2|few|13
CASSSVEAYGYTF
TGTGCCAGCTCTTCTGTGGAAGCCTATGGCTACACCTTC
>TRBD1|TRBV20-1|TRBJ2-7|many|15
CSARPRDRRSYEQYF
TGCAGTGCTAGACCCCGGGACAGGCGCTCCTACGAGCAGTACTTC
>-|TRBV7-8|TRBJ1-1|many|15
CASSLETGMNTEAFF
TGTGCCAGCAGCTTAGAAACAGGGATGAACACTGAAGCTTTCTTT
>-|TRBV20-1|TRBJ2-7|many|14
CSAIPQDFAYEQYF
TGCAGTGCTATTCCGCAGGACTTCGCCTACGAGCAGTACTTC
>TRBD2|TRBV20-1|TRBJ2-7|few|13
CSASGGGFREQYF
TGCAGTGCTAGCGGGGGGGGTTTTCGCGAGCAGTACTTC
>-|TRBV7-2|TRBJ1-5|-|14
CASSPQGGSPRKNF
TGTGCCAGCAGCCCGCAGGGTGGGTCCCCCCGTAAGAATTTT
>TRBD1|TRBV5-6|TRBJ2-7|many|14
CASSPGQGAYEQYF
TGTGCCAGCAGCCCGGGACAGGGGGCCTACGAGCAGTACTTC
>-|TRBV6-4|TRBJ2-1|few|13
CASSDSDYNEQFF
TGTGCCAGCAGTGACTCGGACTACAATGAGCAGTTCTTC
>-|TRBV5-1|TRBJ2-3|many|12
CASGLTSDTQYF
TGCGCCAGCGGATTGACATCGGATACGCAGTATTTT
>-|TRBV28|TRBJ1-2|many|15
CASSLGGEGVYGYTF
TGTGCCAGCAGTTTAGGAGGGGAGGGGGTCTATGGCTACACCTTC
>-|TRBV3-1|TRBJ1-2|many|11
CASSQYNGYTF
TGTGCCAGCAGCCAATATAATGGCTACACCTTC
>-|TRBV7-9|TRBJ1-2|many|14
CASSPQGSNYGYTF
TGTGCCAGCAGCCCACAAGGGAGTAACTATGGCTACACCTTC
>-|TRBV10-3|TRBJ2-1|many|13
CAISGEGGYEQFF
TGTGCCATCAGTGGTGAAGGGGGGTATGAGCAGTTCTTC
>TRBD1|TRBV29-1|TRBJ1-2|many|13
CSVDGTDNYGYTF
TGCAGCGTTGACGGGACAGATAACTATGGCTACACCTTC
>TRBD1|TRBV10-3|TRBJ1-2|many|15
CAISTGGIDNYGYTF
TGTGCCATCAGTACAGGGGGTATCGATAACTATGGCTACACCTTC
>TRBD1|TRBV3-1|TRBJ2-7|many|15
CASSPPGTVLDEQYF
TGTGCCAGCAGCCCGCCCGGGACAGTCTTAGACGAGCAGTACTTC
>-|TRBV20-1|TRBJ1-5|many|13
CSAVFGLGQPQHF
TGCAGTGCTGTATTCGGTTTAGGGCAGCCCCAGCATTTT
>-|TRBV5-1|TRBJ1-3|many|14
CASSPGTDGNTIYF
TGCGCCAGCAGCCCCGGGACTGATGGAAACACCATATATTTT
>-|TRBV9|TRBJ2-1|many|14
CASSVDGRNNEQFF
TGTGCCAGCAGCGTAGACGGGAGAAACAATGAGCAGTTCTTC
>-|TRBV5-1|TRBJ1-1|many|11
CASLGNTEAFF
TGCGCCAGCTTGGGGAACACTGAAGCTTTCTTT
>TRBD2|TRBV5-5|TRBJ2-7|many|14
CASSLLAGTGEQYF
TGTGCCAGCAGCTTGCTAGCGGGAACAGGGGAGCAGTACTTC
>TRBD2|TRBV7-9|TRBJ2-1|many|14
CASSLPSGSDEQFF
TGTGCCAGCAGCTTACCTAGCGGGAGTGATGAGCAGTTCTTC
>TRBD1|TRBV5-1|TRBJ2-7|many|15
CASSDRAQPFYEQYF
TGCGCCAGCAGCGACAGGGCGCAGCCTTTCTACGAGCAGTACTTC